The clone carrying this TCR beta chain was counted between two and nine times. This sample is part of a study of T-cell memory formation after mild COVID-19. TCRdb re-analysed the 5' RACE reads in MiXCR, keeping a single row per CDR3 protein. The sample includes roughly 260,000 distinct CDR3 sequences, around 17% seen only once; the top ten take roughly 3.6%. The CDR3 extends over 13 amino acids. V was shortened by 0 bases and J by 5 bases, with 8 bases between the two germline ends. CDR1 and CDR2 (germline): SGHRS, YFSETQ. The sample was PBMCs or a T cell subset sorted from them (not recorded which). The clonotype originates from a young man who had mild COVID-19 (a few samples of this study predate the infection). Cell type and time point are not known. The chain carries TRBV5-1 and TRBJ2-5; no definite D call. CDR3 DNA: TGCGCCAGCAGCTTGGATGCGGCGGAGACCCAGTACTTC. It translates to CASSLDAAETQYF.